This T cell receptor beta chain appears in the sequencing data of a study of CD8+ T cells in alopecia areata. This clone appeared a few times. No antigen is known for it. As the sequencing template, cDNA was produced by extracting RNA and reverse transcribing it. Generated by immunoSEQ multiplex PCR, the TCRdb table keeps only in-frame clones and is missing some. The sample holds approximately 280,000 clones, roughly 60% seen once. The V gene lost 10 bases and the J gene lost 2 bases, with 11 bases spanning the gap. Germline CDR1 and CDR2: MNHNS and SASEGT. CDR3 length: 12 amino acids. Specified treatment: oral pan-JAK inhibitor, 5-10 mg twice daily. Study-level points and caveats: Normal skin contains resident alphabeta T cells, and these are also sequenced in scalp samples.

The J gene is TRBJ1-2, the V gene TRBV6-1; D is undetermined. Sequencing was performed on CD4+ T cells sorted from blood, taken at week 24, from a patient treated with tofacitinib. The source is a human donor with alopecia areata. For the CDR3, the DNA is TGTGCCACCTCGGACGGAAACTATGGCTACACCTTC. It is translated as CATSDGNYGYTF.